This TCR beta chain was profiled in a study of CD8 T cells in ankylosing spondylitis. Findings and caveats of the study: Several highly homologous variants made up a TCR beta motif that seemed to typify ankylosing spondylitis blood. From matched ankylosing spondylitis synovial fluid, disease-linked clones were reportedly recovered at significantly enriched levels.

The CDR3 has 16 residues. Germline V gives CDR1 SGHRS, CDR2 YFSETQ. MiXCR, run by TCRdb on the 5' RACE reads, gives a single entry per CDR3 protein. The sample lists 200,000 to 300,000 distinct CDR3 sequences, 8.2% occurring once. This clonotype appeared a few times. Its matching antigen is unknown. At one of its ends the junction is not consistent with the germline gene, which may arise from a read error. This TCR was sampled from a female donor with ankylosing spondylitis or in good health (not recorded which). Input material: blood, either unsorted or a sorted T cell fraction (not recorded which). This chain joins TRBV5-1 and TRBJ2-2; a weak D match, TRBD2 (6 bases). The DNA for the CDR3 is TGCGACAGCAGCTTGATAGCGGCAGGGAACACCGGGGAGCTGTTTTTT. It translates to CDSSLIAAGNTGELFF. Combining the CDR3 with reference TRBV5-1 and TRBJ2-2 gives the whole variable domain KAGVTQTPRYLIKTRGQQVTLSCSPISGHRSVSWYQQTPGQGLQFLFEYFSETQRNKGNFPGRFSGRQFSNSRSEMNVSTLELGDSALYLCDSSLIAAGNTGELFFGEGSRLTVL.